These 12 T cell receptor beta chains share one sample of origin, sequenced in a study of OX40 agonist ivuxolimab in advanced cancers. This table comes from immunoSEQ multiplex PCR, and its TCRdb copy is limited to in-frame clones, with some not included. The sample records 25,000 to 35,000 clones, 80% to 85% being singletons. This sample comprised CD4+ or CD8+ T cells sorted from blood, obtained in a trial of the OX40 agonist ivuxolimab. The origin of the receptors is an adult with an advanced solid tumor such as melanoma, head and neck, liver or kidney cancer.

The chain carries TRBV30 and TRBJ2-7; D possibly corresponds to TRBD1 (6 bases). The germline CDR1 and CDR2 sequences are GTSNPN and SVGIG (reference sequence). The ends were cut back, 5 bases at V and 0 bases at J, with 11 bases in the middle. This CDR3 contains 13 residues. CDR3 coding DNA: TGTGCCTGGTCCACAGGGAGCTCCTACGAGCAGTACTTC. Amino acid sequence: CAWSTGSSYEQYF.

V usage is TRBV20-1 and J usage is TRBJ1-1; D might be TRBD1 (6 bases). The CDR3 contains 11 residues. CDR1 is DFQATT, CDR2 SNEGSKA, per germline (reference sequence). The V end lost 6 bases, the J end lost 11 bases, and 16 bases lay between the germline ends. CDR3: CSAYRRRGAFF. The CDR3 nucleotides read TGCAGTGCCTATAGAAGGAGGGGGGCTTTCTTT.

The chain couples TRBV19 to TRBJ1-1; D remains unclear. From germline, CDR1 is LNHDA and CDR2 SQIVND (reference sequence). V dropped 2 bases and J dropped 0 bases, with 10 bases sitting between them. The CDR3 loop spans 15 amino acids. CDR3 residues: CASSIQSTLNTEAFF. The CDR3 DNA reads TGTGCCAGTAGTATACAGAGTACTCTGAACACTGAAGCTTTCTTT.

The J gene is TRBJ1-2, the V gene TRBV11-2; 9 nucleotides match TRBD1. Germline V gene data show CDR1 as SGHAT and CDR2 as FQNNGV. The length of the CDR3 is 15 residues. With V trimmed by 2 bases and J by 5 bases, 6 bases remained unmatched. The CDR3 DNA reads TGTGCCAGCAGCTTATCCCGGGACAGGGAATATGGCTACACCTTC. This translates into CASSLSRDREYGYTF. The complete variable domain, with remaining parts taken from reference TRBV11-2 and TRBJ1-2, reads EAGVAQSPRYKIIEKRQSVAFWCNPISGHATLYWYQQILGQGPKLLIQFQNNGVVDDSQLPKDRFSAERLKGVDSTLKIQPAKLEDSAVYLCASSLSRDREYGYTFGSGTRLTVV.

In its sample, this clone is medium-sized. This rearrangement joins TRBV27 to TRBJ1-5, with D maybe TRBD1 (6 bases). Looked up from germline, CDR1 is MNHEY and CDR2 is SMNVEV (reference sequence). V was trimmed by 1 base and J by 9 bases, leaving 10 bases between them. CDR3 size: 13 residues. The CDR3 loop reads CASSLWGGRPQHF. CDR3 in DNA: TGTGCCAGCAGTTTATGGGGGGGGCGGCCCCAGCATTTT.

The sample holds one count of this clone. The chain recombines TRBV15 with TRBJ2-5; 8 bases match TRBD1. Per the germline V gene, CDR1 is LNHNV and CDR2 is YYDKDF (reference sequence). CDR3 size: 17 residues. The ends lost 1 base at V and 5 bases at J; junction bases unmatched: 12. The CDR3 DNA sequence: TGTGCCACCAGCAGAGTCTATCGGACAGGGTATTTGGAGACCCAGTACTTC. Its protein is CATSRVYRTGYLETQYF. Looking up the rest from reference TRBV15 and TRBJ2-5 gives the full variable domain: DAMVIQNPRYQVTQFGKPVTLSCSQTLNHNVMYWYQQKSSQAPKLLFHYYDKDFNNEADTPDNFQSRRPNTSFCFLDIRSPGLGDTAMYLCATSRVYRTGYLETQYFGPGTRLLVL.

The chain uses TRBV9 and TRBJ2-3; TRBD2 matches 10 bases. Germline lookup yields CDR1 SGDLS and CDR2 YYNGEE. The CDR3 has 18 amino acids. The V gene end was trimmed by 1 base and the J gene end by 2 bases; junction bases not matched to a gene: 10. This chain's CDR3 is CASSVSGASGGNTDTQYF. CDR3 nucleotide sequence: TGTGCCAGCAGCGTATCGGGAGCTAGCGGGGGAAACACAGATACGCAGTATTTT.

With regard to this clone: The junction and the germline gene differ at one end; a read error may be behind it. The chain couples TRBV7-7 to TRBJ2-5; D ambiguous. Germline CDR1 reads SSHAT; CDR2 reads FNYEAQ (reference sequence). There are 12 residues in the CDR3. The CDR3 is CASSPVGKTQYF. The DNA for the CDR3 is TGTGCTAGCAGCCCGGTGGGGAAGACCCAGTACTTC.

This clone occurred once. The gene calls are TRBV6-1 and TRBJ2-7; D ambiguous. V lost 1 base to trimming and J lost 4 bases, with 2 bases between them. Germline CDR1 and CDR2: MNHNS and SASEGT. The CDR3 is 11 residues long. The CDR3 loop reads CASSEGYEQYF. DNA for the CDR3: TGTGCCAGCAGTGAAGGGTACGAGCAGTACTTC.

The CDR3 region is CASSLQGGLDEQYF. CDR3 sequence (DNA): TGTGCCAGCAGCCTTCAGGGGGGCTTGGACGAGCAGTACTTC. V usage is TRBV7-7 and J usage is TRBJ2-7; TRBD1 is a possible D gene (7 bases). Germline CDR1 is SSHAT and CDR2 is FNYEAQ (reference sequence). The CDR3 runs to 14 residues. V lost 5 bases and J 5 bases, leaving 16 bases between the germline ends. Combining the CDR3 with reference TRBV7-7 and TRBJ2-7 gives the whole variable domain GAGVSQSPRYKVTKRGQDVTLRCDPISSHATLYWYQQALGQGPEFLTYFNYEAQPDKSGLPSDRFSAERPEGSISTLTIQRTEQRDSAMYRCASSLQGGLDEQYFGPGTRLTVT.

The chain carries TRBV2 and TRBJ1-1; 11 positions match TRBD1. Losses at the gene ends were 6 bases for V and 2 bases for J; bases not matched to a gene: 8. Germline loops: CDR1 SNHLY, CDR2 FYNNEI. This CDR3 has 16 amino acids. In DNA form, the CDR3 reads TGTGCCAGCAGAAGGACAGGGGGCGTAATAAACACTGAAGCTTTCTTT. It encodes CASRRTGGVINTEAFF.

The DNA for the CDR3 is TGTGCCAGCAGCTTCCCCGAGACAGGGAGTGAAAAACTGTTTTTT. Translation: CASSFPETGSEKLFF. The gene calls are TRBV5-6 and TRBJ1-4, with 7 bases that match TRBD1. The CDR3 runs to 15 residues. The V segment lost 2 bases and the J segment 7 bases; nucleotides outside the gene matches: 8. Germline V gene sequence: CDR1 SGHDT, CDR2 YYEEEE.